These 13 T cell receptor beta chains originate from one sample sequenced in a study of blood T cell repertoires in COVID-19. Repertoires were generated with immunoSEQ multiplex PCR, while TCRdb's copy carries only in-frame clones and drops some. In the table there are tens of thousands of clones, roughly 89% of which are singletons. The material sequenced was peripheral blood. The receptor source for this set is a man in his 60s with active COVID-19.

The chain employs TRBV7-2 and TRBJ2-2, with D possibly TRBD1 on 5 matching bases. Deletions cut 1 base from V and 6 bases from J, with 9 bases between. CDR1 is SGHTA, CDR2 FQGNSA, per germline. CDR3 length: 14 amino acids. CDR3 sequence reads: CASSLGRQSGELFF. CDR3 DNA: TGTGCCAGCAGCTTAGGACGACAGTCCGGGGAGCTGTTTTTT.

This clone has just a few counts. The chain uses TRBV10-3 and TRBJ1-6, with a weak D call TRBD1 (6 bases). Trimming shortened V by 0 bases and J by 3 bases, and 12 bases separated the two germline ends. From germline, CDR1 is ENHRY and CDR2 SYGVKD. The CDR3 is 17 amino acids. The CDR3 loop is CAISESTGPGYNSPLHF. DNA for the CDR3: TGTGCCATCAGTGAGTCTACAGGGCCTGGCTATAATTCACCCCTCCACTTT.

The chain recombines TRBV3-1 (or the pseudogene TRBV3-2) with TRBJ2-2; D is unclear. V was trimmed by 5 bases and J by 6 bases, leaving 13 bases between them. The CDR3 contains 14 residues. Germline V gene lookup returns CDR1 LGHDT and CDR2 YNNKEL (reference sequence). CDR3 amino acids: CASSWSFRAGELFF. The CDR3, as DNA: TGTGCCAGCAGCTGGAGCTTTCGGGCCGGGGAGCTGTTTTTT.

The chain employs TRBV6-4 and TRBJ2-2; possibly TRBD2 for D (5 bases). Germline CDR1 and CDR2: MRHNA and SNTAGT. Trimming stripped 0 bases from V and 5 bases from J, with 13 bases between. This CDR3 spans 16 amino acids. CDR3 amino acids: CASSDSHPSRTGELFF. CDR3 bases: TGTGCCAGCAGTGACTCGCACCCTAGCAGGACCGGGGAGCTGTTTTTT.

This sequence joins TRBV6-6 and TRBJ1-1; 9 bases are a match to TRBD1. Germline CDR1 is MNHNY and CDR2 is SVGAGI (reference sequence). The CDR3 extends over 13 amino acids. Unmatched junction bases numbered 4, after V lost 7 bases and J lost 4 bases. CDR3 DNA sequence: TGTGCCAGCACCAGGACAGGGGTCACTGAAGCTTTCTTT. Protein sequence: CASTRTGVTEAFF.

The chain uses TRBV10-3 and TRBJ1-1, with D unclear. Germline CDR1 is ENHRY and CDR2 is SYGVKD. Between the trimmed V and J ends, which lost 7 bases and 0 bases, there was a span of 9 bases. This CDR3 spans 13 amino acids. CDR3 nucleotide sequence: TGTGCCATCAATCAATACTTGAACACTGAAGCTTTCTTT. Protein sequence: CAINQYLNTEAFF.

This chain joins TRBV24-1 and TRBJ2-1; 7 bases are a match to TRBD1. The CDR3 spans 15 residues. Per germline, CDR1 KGHDR and CDR2 SFDVKD. Trimming took 0 bases from V and 4 from J; bases not matched to a gene: 2. The DNA of the CDR3 is TGTGCCACCAGTGATTTGGACAGGGAATACAATGAGCAGTTCTTC. Translated, it gives CATSDLDREYNEQFF.

This clone showed up just once. The rearrangement uses TRBV11-2 and TRBJ2-3; no firm D call. The CDR3 length is 13 residues. The germline V and J ends were trimmed by 2 bases and 3 bases, with 6 bases remaining between them. The germline V gene has CDR1 SGHAT and CDR2 FQNNGV. The CDR3 here is CASSLLGTDTQYF. The CDR3 coding sequence is TGTGCCAGCAGCTTACTAGGAACAGATACGCAGTATTTT.

A single count supports this clone. The chain is built from TRBV29-1 and TRBJ2-7; 9 bases map to TRBD2. This CDR3 is 13 amino acids long. V lost 1 base to trimming and J lost 5 bases; unmatched junction nucleotides: 3. Germline assignment: CDR1 SQVTM and CDR2 ANQGSEA. The CDR3 DNA is TGCAGCGTTGAAGGGGTAGCGGGAGACGAGCAGTACTTC. This translates into CSVEGVAGDEQYF.

The genes are TRBV30 and TRBJ2-1, with TRBD1 matching 11 bases. This CDR3 region has 13 residues. J was trimmed by 10 bases and V by 4 bases; bases with no gene match: 6. CDR1 and CDR2 (germline): GTSNPN, SVGIG (reference sequence). This CDR3 is CAWTGQGAREQFF. The CDR3 DNA is TGTGCCTGGACCGGACAGGGGGCTCGAGAGCAGTTCTTC.

This clone was detected once. This rearrangement joins TRBV19 to TRBJ2-3; the D gene is possibly TRBD2 (6 bases). Germline V lookup: CDR1 LNHDA, CDR2 SQIVND (reference sequence). This CDR3 is 14 amino acids long. V lost 1 base and J 8 bases, leaving 13 bases between the germline ends. The CDR3 protein is CASSIAEEGGTQYF. The CDR3 DNA follows: TGTGCCAGTAGTATAGCGGAGGAGGGCGGTACGCAGTATTTT. The full variable domain, its missing parts supplied by reference TRBV19 and TRBJ2-3, is DGGITQSPKYLFRKEGQNVTLSCEQNLNHDAMYWYRQDPGQGLRLIYYSQIVNDFQKGDIAEGYSVSREKKESFPLTVTSAQKNPTAFYLCASSIAEEGGTQYFGPGTRLTVL.

As for this clone: At the DNA level, this CDR3 is encoded by other sequences in the same sample as well. CDR3 sequence: CASSIGAGALYTF. The CDR3 DNA follows: TGTGCCAGTAGTATCGGGGCAGGGGCGTTGTACACCTTC. The chain recombines TRBV19 with TRBJ1-2; D possibly corresponds to TRBD1 (6 bases). Trimming cost V 3 bases and J 11 bases, with 16 bases left between them. Germline loops: CDR1 LNHDA, CDR2 SQIVND (reference sequence). CDR3 length: 13 amino acids.

This chain joins TRBV4-1 and TRBJ2-7; 8 positions match TRBD1. With 0 bases clipped from V and 3 bases from J, the junction kept 4 bases outside the gene matches. Per the germline V gene, CDR1 is MGHRA and CDR2 is YSYEKL. The CDR3 has 15 residues. The DNA of the CDR3 is TGCGCCAGCAGCCAAGAGTCAGGGGGCTTCTACGAGCAGTACTTC. It specifies CASSQESGGFYEQYF.